This passage covers 7 T cell receptor beta chains from one sample sequenced in a study of technical replicates of blood from a handful of donors. Libraries were prepared by immunoSEQ multiplex PCR; TCRdb keeps only in-frame clonotypes and omits some of them. The data show some 80,000 clones, 85% to 95% seen once. What was sequenced was T cells isolated from PBMCs. The receptors come from a human donor in good health.

The chain recombines TRBV27 with TRBJ2-2; tentatively, D is TRBD2 (6 bases). Germline V gene data show CDR1 as MNHEY and CDR2 as SMNVEV (reference sequence). CDR3 length: 14 residues. With 2 bases removed from V and 3 bases from J, the gap between germline ends came to 7 bases. The CDR3 sequence: CASSLGGYTGELFF. CDR3 in DNA: TGTGCCAGCAGTTTAGGAGGGTACACCGGGGAGCTGTTTTTT.

The chain recombines TRBV6-6 with TRBJ2-3, with D maybe TRBD1 (6 bases). V gave up 4 bases and J gave up 4 bases, with 9 bases separating them. CDR1 is MNHNY and CDR2 is SVGAGI in the germline V gene (reference sequence). The length of the CDR3 is 13 residues. The CDR3: CASSFGTSDTQYF. The CDR3 DNA reads TGTGCCAGCAGTTTCGGGACATCAGATACGCAGTATTTT.

The chain carries TRBV27 and TRBJ2-1; 11 bases fit TRBD2. The CDR3 spans 16 residues. Germline V CDR1 and CDR2: MNHEY, SMNVEV (reference sequence). V shed 4 bases, J shed 9 bases, and the junction held 11 bases outside the gene matches. CDR3 nucleotide sequence: TGTGCCAGCAGTTCTAGTAGTAGCGGGAGGGCTAGTGAGCAGTTCTTC. Its translation: CASSSSSSGRASEQFF.

V is TRBV13 and J is TRBJ2-7; a weak D match, TRBD1 (5 bases). The CDR3 is 12 residues long. Deletions cut 0 bases from V and 7 bases from J, with 7 bases between. CDR1 is PRHDT and CDR2 is FYEKMQ in the germline V gene (reference sequence). For the CDR3, the DNA is TGTGCCAGCAGCTTAGGGCAGGGTGAGCAGTACTTC. Translated: CASSLGQGEQYF.

The V and J genes are TRBV15 and TRBJ2-3; unclear D gene. V gave up 8 bases and J gave up 1 base, with 7 bases separating them. Germline CDR1 is LNHNV and CDR2 is YYDKDF (reference sequence). The CDR3 covers 12 residues. The CDR3 region is CATGQGTDTQYF. CDR3 DNA sequence: TGTGCCACCGGGCAGGGCACAGATACGCAGTATTTT.

This clone was seen a single time. This sequence joins TRBV7-3 and TRBJ2-3; 7 bases are a match to TRBD2. The CDR3 covers 19 residues. Germline CDR1 is SGHTA and CDR2 is FQGTGA. With 5 bases clipped from V and 0 bases from J, the junction kept 17 bases outside the gene matches. The DNA of the CDR3 is TGTGCCAGCAGCCCCTTTAGGGCGGGAGCGATTACTAGCACAGATACGCAGTATTTT. Its protein is CASSPFRAGAITSTDTQYF.

The chain combines TRBV5-6 with TRBJ2-7; D ambiguous. This CDR3 comprises 13 residues. The V and J ends lost 0 bases and 2 bases respectively, with 6 bases between them. From germline, CDR1 is SGHDT and CDR2 YYEEEE. CDR3 coding DNA: TGTGCCAGCAGCTTGGAACGGGCCTACGAGCAGTACTTC. Its protein is CASSLERAYEQYF.